These T cell receptor beta chains were read from a single sample in a study of T-cell memory formation after mild COVID-19. In TCRdb, the 5' RACE reads were re-called with MiXCR into one record per CDR3 protein. The profile shows about 110,000 distinct CDR3 sequences, around 12% of them singletons. Sample: PBMCs or a T cell subset sorted from them (not recorded which). These receptors all stem from an adult woman who had mild COVID-19 (a few samples of this study predate the infection). Cell type and time point are not known. Each CDR3 is given with its conserved first and last residue. D genes are given only for firm matches. The size of a clone is reported for some rows only, either as once, few or many, or as a class for expanded clones.

TRBV3-1	TRBJ2-3	NA	few	CASSQEGADTQYF	TGTGCCAGCAGCCAAGAAGGGGCGGATACGCAGTATTTT
TRBV7-2	TRBJ2-1	NA	many	CASSPWTYNEQFF	TGTGCCAGCAGCCCTTGGACGTACAATGAGCAGTTCTTC
TRBV21-1	TRBJ2-7	NA	NA	CASRTMNRDPEMYGEQYF	TGTGCCAGCAGAACCATGAATAGGGACCCCGAGATGTACGGCGAGCAGTACTTC
TRBV7-9	TRBJ2-7	TRBD1	few	CASSFSDRESAYEQYF	TGTGCCAGCAGCTTCTCGGACAGGGAAAGCGCCTACGAGCAGTACTTC
TRBV19	TRBJ2-7	NA	few	CASSIAAGTVSYEQYF	TGTGCCAGTAGTATAGCTGCCGGGACCGTTTCCTACGAGCAGTACTTC
TRBV29-1	TRBJ2-7	NA	NA	CSVGGAGKGYEQYF	TGCAGCGTGGGGGGGGCAGGGAAAGGATACGAGCAGTACTTC
TRBV2	TRBJ1-5	NA	NA	CASSEGEQGYQPQHF	TGTGCCAGCAGTGAAGGGGAACAAGGGTATCAGCCCCAGCATTTT
TRBV6-6	TRBJ2-7	TRBD2	few	CASGEGLSRYEQYF	TGTGCCAGTGGGGAGGGGCTCTCCCGCTACGAGCAGTACTTC
TRBV7-6	TRBJ1-2	TRBD1	few	CASSRPGTESYTF	TGTGCCAGCAGCCGTCCCGGGACAGAATCCTACACCTTC
TRBV5-1	TRBJ1-1	TRBD1	few	CASSLDAGTGGGTEAFF	TGCGCCAGCAGCTTGGATGCGGGTACAGGGGGCGGCACTGAAGCTTTCTTT
TRBV4-3	TRBJ2-1	NA	NA	CASSQDGGSDKEQFF	TGCGCCAGCAGCCAAGATGGCGGCAGTGATAAAGAGCAGTTCTTC
TRBV6-1	TRBJ2-1	TRBD2	few	CASWRLGVGSGRNEQFF	TGTGCCAGCTGGCGTCTCGGGGTTGGTAGCGGGAGGAATGAGCAGTTCTTC
TRBV9	TRBJ2-1	NA	NA	CASGMNNEQFF	TGTGCCAGCGGGATGAACAATGAGCAGTTCTTC
TRBV7-9	TRBJ2-5	NA	many	CASSLDGSQGDETQYF	TGTGCCAGCAGCTTAGACGGTTCTCAGGGTGACGAGACCCAGTACTTC
TRBV3-1	TRBJ1-1	NA	NA	CASTPDREWTEAFF	TGTGCCAGCACTCCAGACCGGGAATGGACTGAAGCTTTCTTT
TRBV7-9	TRBJ2-6	TRBD1	NA	CASSPRTGASSGANVLTF	TGTGCCAGCAGCCCAAGGACAGGGGCCTCCTCCGGGGCCAACGTCCTGACTTTC
TRBV7-2	TRBJ2-1	TRBD2	few	CASSLDSGSGNEQFF	TGTGCCAGCAGCTTAGATAGCGGGAGCGGCAATGAGCAGTTCTTC
TRBV2	TRBJ2-1	NA	NA	CASSIDVGIYNEQFF	TGTGCCAGCAGCATCGACGTCGGCATCTACAATGAGCAGTTCTTC
TRBV11-2	TRBJ2-1	TRBD2	few	CASSFSGTTLDEQFF	TGTGCCAGCAGCTTCTCCGGGACTACCTTGGATGAGCAGTTCTTC
TRBV6-1	TRBJ2-4	TRBD2	NA	CASSSGENKNIQYF	TGTGCCAGCTCTAGCGGAGAGAACAAAAACATTCAGTACTTC
TRBV4-1	TRBJ2-7	NA	NA	CASSQEEVTYEQYF	TGCGCCAGCAGCCAAGAGGAGGTAACCTACGAGCAGTACTTC
TRBV19	TRBJ1-5	NA	NA	CASSIERGGGQPQHF	TGTGCCAGTAGTATTGAACGGGGGGGAGGTCAGCCCCAGCATTTT
TRBV6-5	TRBJ1-1	NA	NA	CASRDTGRNTEAFF	TGTGCCAGCAGAGACACAGGGAGGAACACTGAAGCTTTCTTT
TRBV6-4	TRBJ2-1	TRBD2	many	CASSILAGDYNEQFF	TGTGCCAGCAGTATACTAGCGGGAGATTACAATGAGCAGTTCTTC
TRBV12-3/TRBV12-4	TRBJ2-1	TRBD2	NA	CASSSISGDYNEQFF	TGTGCCAGCAGTTCCATTAGCGGGGACTACAATGAGCAGTTCTTC
TRBV5-4	TRBJ2-7	NA	NA	CASSSGQGLDEQYF	TGTGCCAGCAGCTCGGGCCAGGGACTGGACGAGCAGTACTTC
TRBV7-3	TRBJ2-1	NA	many	CASSQLYGGEQFF	TGTGCCAGCAGCCAGTTGTACGGGGGTGAGCAGTTCTTC
TRBV6-1	TRBJ2-7	TRBD2	NA	CASSEFPWTSGTLSYEQYF	TGTGCCAGCAGTGAATTTCCTTGGACTAGCGGGACCCTCTCCTACGAGCAGTACTTC
TRBV12-3/TRBV12-4	TRBJ1-4	NA	few	CASSFNFGVDEKLFF	TGTGCCAGCAGTTTTAATTTCGGGGTCGATGAAAAACTGTTTTTT
TRBV4-1	TRBJ1-6	NA	few	CASSQDRDGSPLHF	TGCGCCAGCAGCCAAGATCGGGATGGGTCACCCCTCCACTTT
TRBV29-1	TRBJ2-1	TRBD2	NA	CSVEDIRELAGGPSSYNEQFF	TGCAGCGTTGAAGATATCAGGGAACTAGCGGGAGGCCCAAGCTCCTACAATGAGCAGTTCTTC
TRBV30	TRBJ2-7	NA	many	CALGDSFSYEQYF	TGTGCCCTGGGAGACAGCTTCTCCTACGAGCAGTACTTC
TRBV20-1	TRBJ1-5	TRBD1	few	CSARTGGAFQPQHF	TGCAGTGCTAGGACAGGGGGCGCGTTTCAGCCCCAGCATTTT
TRBV5-5	TRBJ2-7	TRBD1	NA	CASSTGQGYYEQYF	TGTGCCAGCAGCACGGGACAGGGATACTACGAGCAGTACTTC
TRBV12-3/TRBV12-4	TRBJ2-7	NA	few	CASKNVSDGEQYF	TGTGCCAGCAAAAACGTCTCCGACGGGGAGCAGTACTTC
TRBV7-3	TRBJ2-1	NA	few	CASSLTGANEQFF	TGTGCCAGCAGCTTAACGGGGGCGAATGAGCAGTTCTTC
TRBV7-9	TRBJ2-7	NA	few	CASSKSGAPLVDEQYF	TGTGCCAGCAGCAAATCGGGTGCCCCACTAGTCGACGAGCAGTACTTC
TRBV3-1	TRBJ2-1	NA	few	CASSQTRSHEQFF	TGTGCCAGCAGCCAGACTAGAAGCCATGAGCAGTTCTTC
TRBV24-1	TRBJ2-1	NA	few	CATSDLGKDSYNEQFF	TGTGCCACCAGTGATTTGGGGAAGGACTCCTACAATGAGCAGTTCTTC
TRBV12-3/TRBV12-4	TRBJ2-7	TRBD2	few	CASSPRDYSYEQYF	TGTGCCAGCAGTCCCCGGGACTATTCCTACGAGCAGTACTTC
TRBV19	TRBJ2-1	TRBD2	few	CASSIALGGGGYNEQFF	TGTGCCAGTAGTATCGCCCTTGGCGGGGGGGGGTACAATGAGCAGTTCTTC
TRBV2	TRBJ2-7	NA	once	CASSPLQGLTSTTNSYEQYF	TGTGCCAGCAGTCCTCTACAGGGCCTCACCTCCACAACGAACTCCTACGAGCAGTACTTC
TRBV24-1	TRBJ2-2	TRBD1	NA	CATSDLRSQGAATGELFF	TGTGCCACCAGTGATTTGCGTTCCCAGGGGGCGGCCACCGGGGAGCTGTTTTTT
TRBV5-1	TRBJ1-5	NA	few	CASSLRGDGNQPQHF	TGCGCCAGCAGCTTACGGGGTGATGGCAATCAGCCCCAGCATTTT